The 14 T cell receptor beta chains reported below all come from one sample, sequenced in a study of blood T cell repertoires in COVID-19. Sequencing used immunoSEQ multiplex PCR; TCRdb keeps in-frame clones, though not all of them. The data hold about 45,000 clones, with 82% observed a single time. Sequencing was performed on peripheral blood. The origin of the receptors is a human donor in a cohort sampled during active COVID-19.

This chain links TRBV10-3 with TRBJ2-5, with 9 bases lining up with TRBD1. In germline, CDR1 is ENHRY, CDR2 SYGVKD. This CDR3 spans 14 amino acids. V was clipped by 4 bases and J by 3 bases; unmatched bases: 3. As DNA, the CDR3 is TGTGCCATCAGTGTTCGGGACAGGGAAGAGACCCAGTACTTC. Its translation: CAISVRDREETQYF.

The chain has TRBV6-5 and TRBJ2-7, with 11 nucleotides matching TRBD2. The CDR3 covers 14 residues. Per germline, CDR1 MNHEY and CDR2 SVGAGI. The trim removed 6 bases at V and 12 bases at J, leaving 13 bases unmatched. In DNA form, the CDR3 reads TGTGCCAGCAGACCCGGGACTAGCGGTCTCAGGTTGTACTTC. Protein sequence: CASRPGTSGLRLYF.

The chain couples TRBV4-1 to TRBJ1-6, with D perhaps TRBD1 (5 bases). CDR1 is MGHRA and CDR2 is YSYEKL in the germline V gene. V gave up 0 bases and J gave up 9 bases, with 18 bases separating them. The CDR3 has 17 amino acids. DNA of the CDR3: TGCGCCAGCAGCCAAGATGGGGTCGGCAGGGATATTTCACCCCTCCACTTT. This encodes CASSQDGVGRDISPLHF.

The J gene is TRBJ2-1, the V gene TRBV19, with D maybe TRBD2 (6 bases). Trimming removed 7 bases at V and 8 bases at J, with 18 bases between. The CDR3 is made up of 14 amino acids. The germline gives CDR1 LNHDA, CDR2 SQIVND (reference sequence). The CDR3 region has the DNA TGTGCCAGTAATAGGGCGGAGTGGGAGGATGAGCAGTTCTTC. As protein: CASNRAEWEDEQFF.

The rearrangement uses TRBV3-1 (or the pseudogene TRBV3-2) and TRBJ2-1; possibly TRBD1 for D (5 bases). Per germline, CDR1 LGHDT and CDR2 YNNKEL (reference sequence). CDR3 length equals 13 residues. V was shortened by 2 bases and J by 10 bases, with 12 bases between the two germline ends. CDR3 coding DNA: TGTGCCAGCAGCCAACAAGGGGCCGGGGAGCAGTTCTTC. It encodes CASSQQGAGEQFF.

The rearrangement uses TRBV28 and TRBJ1-2; the match to TRBD1 covers 12 bases. CDR1 MDHEN and CDR2 SYDVKM come from the germline V gene. The CDR3 runs 16 residues. V trimming: 5 bases; J trimming: 5 bases; junction bases outside the gene matches: 9. In DNA form, the CDR3 reads TGTGCCAGCAGTGGCCCAGGGACAGGGGGCAGGTATGGCTACACCTTC. Protein product: CASSGPGTGGRYGYTF.

The V call is TRBV9, the J call TRBJ2-5; 8 nucleotides line up with TRBD2. With 2 bases clipped from V and 2 bases from J, the junction kept 8 bases outside the gene matches. Germline assignment: CDR1 SGDLS and CDR2 YYNGEE. The CDR3 covers 16 residues. Here the CDR3 reads CASSVGQLAEQETQYF. The CDR3 DNA reads as TGTGCCAGCAGCGTGGGCCAACTAGCGGAGCAAGAGACCCAGTACTTC.

The genes are TRBV11-2 and TRBJ1-2; 11 bases are shared with TRBD1. From germline, CDR1 is SGHAT and CDR2 FQNNGV. The ends lost 5 bases at V and 4 bases at J; junction bases unmatched: 6. This CDR3 is built from 15 residues. The CDR3 DNA reads as TGTGCCAGCAGCCCAGCCGGGACAGGGGGCTATGGCTACACCTTC. This translates into CASSPAGTGGYGYTF.

This rearrangement joins TRBV5-1 to TRBJ1-1, with a possible D match to TRBD1 (6 bases). V lost 4 bases and J lost 1, with 14 bases in between. Germline loops: CDR1 SGHRS, CDR2 YFSETQ. The CDR3 consists of 15 residues. The CDR3 DNA is TGCGCCAGCAGCGCCATGGGGGCGGGGAACACTGAAGCTTTCTTT. It is translated as CASSAMGAGNTEAFF.

The J gene is TRBJ2-5, the V gene TRBV7-2; 7 nucleotides align to TRBD1. The germline V gene encodes CDR1 SGHTA and CDR2 FQGNSA. The V gene end was trimmed by 5 bases and the J gene end by 1 base; junction bases not matched to a gene: 16. The length of the CDR3 is 18 residues. CDR3 nucleotides: TGTGCCAGCAGCCCGAGGGGGACAGCCTCCATAATCCAAGAGACCCAGTACTTC. Its protein is CASSPRGTASIIQETQYF.

This clone was observed once. The rearrangement uses TRBV21-1 and TRBJ1-3. TRBV21-1 counts as a pseudogene. The CDR3 is made up of 17 amino acids. CDR3 residues: CASSKAIGPRRGNTIYF. CDR3 DNA: TGTGCCAGCAGCAAAGCGATAGGACCCAGGAGGGGAAACACCATATATTTT.

The chain recombines TRBV30 with TRBJ2-7; 7 positions match TRBD1. CDR1 is GTSNPN and CDR2 is SVGIG in the germline V gene (reference sequence). Losses at the gene ends were 1 base for V and 7 bases for J; bases not matched to a gene: 10. The CDR3 runs 14 residues. CDR3 sequence reads: CAWSDLAGGREQYF. The CDR3 DNA sequence: TGTGCCTGGAGTGACTTGGCAGGGGGACGGGAGCAGTACTTC.

This chain uses TRBV10-3 with TRBJ2-1, with D maybe TRBD2 (5 bases). This CDR3 is built from 13 residues. The ends were cut back, 8 bases at V and 2 bases at J, with 10 bases in the middle. Germline lookup yields CDR1 ENHRY and CDR2 SYGVKD. This chain's CDR3 is CAIEDSPYNEQFF. CDR3 coding DNA: TGTGCCATCGAGGACTCGCCCTACAATGAGCAGTTCTTC.

The chain carries TRBV25-1 and TRBJ2-1, with D possibly TRBD1 on 6 matching bases. CDR1 is MGHDK and CDR2 is SYGVNS in the germline V gene. V was pared by 0 bases and J by 3 bases, with 9 bases between. The CDR3 loop spans 15 amino acids. In DNA form, the CDR3 reads TGTGCCAGCAGTGAATATAAGGGGGACTACAATGAGCAGTTCTTC. Translated: CASSEYKGDYNEQFF.